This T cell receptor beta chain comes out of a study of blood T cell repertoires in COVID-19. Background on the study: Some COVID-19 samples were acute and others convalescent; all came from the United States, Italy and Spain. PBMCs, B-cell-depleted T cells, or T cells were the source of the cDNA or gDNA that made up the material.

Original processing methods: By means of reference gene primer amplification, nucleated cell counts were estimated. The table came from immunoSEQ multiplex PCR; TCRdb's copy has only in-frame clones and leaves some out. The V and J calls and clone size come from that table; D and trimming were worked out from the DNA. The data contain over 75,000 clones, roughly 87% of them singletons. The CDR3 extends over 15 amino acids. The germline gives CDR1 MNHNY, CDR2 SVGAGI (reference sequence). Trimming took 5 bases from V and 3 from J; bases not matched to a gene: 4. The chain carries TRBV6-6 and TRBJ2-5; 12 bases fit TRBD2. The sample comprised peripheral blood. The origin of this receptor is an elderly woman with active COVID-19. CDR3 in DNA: TGTGCCAGCAGTCTCTGGACTAGCGGGGAAGAGACCCAGTACTTC. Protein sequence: CASSLWTSGEETQYF.